Shown below are 8 T cell receptor beta chains from a single sample sequenced in a study of cytomegalovirus exposure and HLA in healthy donors. It was with 60 Vbeta and 13 Jbeta primers that the PCR ran. Generated by immunoSEQ multiplex PCR, the TCRdb table keeps only in-frame clones and is missing some. Of roughly 150,000 clones detected, around a tenth appear once; the ten largest clones hold 1.5% to 2%. Specimen: PBMCs. These receptors were obtained from a male donor in good health and CMV-seronegative.

Only a few counts were recorded for this clone. V is TRBV28 and J is TRBJ1-2; 11 nucleotides agree with TRBD1. With V trimmed by 6 bases and J by 4 bases, 7 bases remained unmatched. Germline assignment: CDR1 MDHEN and CDR2 SYDVKM. The CDR3 spans 15 residues. Written as DNA, the CDR3 is TGTGCCAGCAGCCAGGACAGGGGGCGAAGCTATGGCTACACCTTC. The encoded protein is CASSQDRGRSYGYTF.

The chain is built from TRBV19 and TRBJ2-2, with TRBD2 matching over 15 bases. Trimming took 7 bases from V and 4 from J; bases not matched to a gene: 10. Germline values: CDR1 LNHDA, CDR2 SQIVND (reference sequence). The CDR3 is 18 amino acids. CDR3 protein: CASTSGLAGGPGTGELFF. For the CDR3, the DNA is TGTGCCAGTACCTCCGGACTAGCGGGAGGGCCAGGCACCGGGGAGCTGTTTTTT.

This clone was detected a few times. The chain uses TRBV2 and TRBJ1-1; maybe TRBD1 (6 bases). V lost 5 bases and J 1 base, leaving 11 bases between the germline ends. Germline V gene data show CDR1 as SNHLY and CDR2 as FYNNEI. The CDR3 has 14 amino acids. CDR3 bases: TGTGCCAGCAGTCGGACAGACTGGAACACTGAAGCTTTCTTT. The encoded protein is CASSRTDWNTEAFF.

The table lists this clone with a few counts. The chain links TRBV4-1 to TRBJ2-5; D not resolved. The J call is doubtful: the DNA matches TRBJ2-7 better. In germline, CDR1 is MGHRA, CDR2 YSYEKL. This CDR3 region has 15 residues. The CDR3 reads CASSQVKDFAYEQYF. CDR3 DNA: TGCGCCAGCAGCCAAGTAAAAGACTTCGCCTACGAGCAGTACTTC.

J is TRBJ2-6 and V is TRBV10-3; D might be TRBD1 (5 bases). This CDR3 has 16 amino acids. Germline V gene lookup returns CDR1 ENHRY and CDR2 SYGVKD. Trimming left V 2 bases short and J 1 base short, with 9 bases between. CDR3 sequence (DNA): TGTGCCATCAGTGAGCAAAGGGGATCTGGGGCCAACGTCCTGACTTTC. This codes for CAISEQRGSGANVLTF.

This chain links TRBV27 with TRBJ2-2, with a possible D match to TRBD1 (5 bases). V lost 2 bases and J lost 5, with 15 bases in between. The CDR3 contains 16 residues. In germline, CDR1 is MNHEY, CDR2 SMNVEV (reference sequence). The CDR3 protein is CASSLRPGLGTGELFF. The CDR3 DNA reads as TGTGCCAGCAGTTTACGGCCAGGGCTCGGTACCGGGGAGCTGTTTTTT.

A word on this clone: At the DNA level, this CDR3 is encoded by other sequences in the same sample as well. V and J are TRBV4-3 and TRBJ2-3; TRBD2 aligns across 8 bases. Germline V gene sequence: CDR1 LGHNA, CDR2 YSLEER. This CDR3 is 16 amino acids long. Trimming removed 5 bases from V and 0 bases from J; junction bases left unmatched: 7. The CDR3 nucleotides read TGCGCCAGCAGCAGACTAGCGCGGACGAGCACAGATACGCAGTATTTT. Amino acids: CASSRLARTSTDTQYF.

This clone was recorded a few times. The CDR3 region is CASSLGRDSYEQYF. CDR3 DNA sequence: TGCGCCAGCAGCTTAGGCAGGGACTCCTACGAGCAGTACTTC. This chain connects TRBV5-1 to TRBJ2-7; D possibly corresponds to TRBD1 (5 bases). The CDR3 is 14 residues long. Trimming shortened V by 2 bases and J by 0 bases, and 9 bases separated the two germline ends. From germline, CDR1 is SGHRS and CDR2 YFSETQ.